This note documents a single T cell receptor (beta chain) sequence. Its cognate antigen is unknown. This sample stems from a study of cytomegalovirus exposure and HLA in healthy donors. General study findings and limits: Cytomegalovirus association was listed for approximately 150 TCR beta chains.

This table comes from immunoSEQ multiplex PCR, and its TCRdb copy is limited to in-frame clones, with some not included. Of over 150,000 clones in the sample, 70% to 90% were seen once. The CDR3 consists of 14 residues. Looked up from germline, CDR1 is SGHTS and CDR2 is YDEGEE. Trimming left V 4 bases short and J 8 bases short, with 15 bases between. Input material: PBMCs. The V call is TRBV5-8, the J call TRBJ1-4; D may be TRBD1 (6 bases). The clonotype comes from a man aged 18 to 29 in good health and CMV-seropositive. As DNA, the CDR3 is TGTGCCAGCAGCCCGGGACACTCGGGGGAAAAACTGTTTTTT. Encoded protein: CASSPGHSGEKLFF.